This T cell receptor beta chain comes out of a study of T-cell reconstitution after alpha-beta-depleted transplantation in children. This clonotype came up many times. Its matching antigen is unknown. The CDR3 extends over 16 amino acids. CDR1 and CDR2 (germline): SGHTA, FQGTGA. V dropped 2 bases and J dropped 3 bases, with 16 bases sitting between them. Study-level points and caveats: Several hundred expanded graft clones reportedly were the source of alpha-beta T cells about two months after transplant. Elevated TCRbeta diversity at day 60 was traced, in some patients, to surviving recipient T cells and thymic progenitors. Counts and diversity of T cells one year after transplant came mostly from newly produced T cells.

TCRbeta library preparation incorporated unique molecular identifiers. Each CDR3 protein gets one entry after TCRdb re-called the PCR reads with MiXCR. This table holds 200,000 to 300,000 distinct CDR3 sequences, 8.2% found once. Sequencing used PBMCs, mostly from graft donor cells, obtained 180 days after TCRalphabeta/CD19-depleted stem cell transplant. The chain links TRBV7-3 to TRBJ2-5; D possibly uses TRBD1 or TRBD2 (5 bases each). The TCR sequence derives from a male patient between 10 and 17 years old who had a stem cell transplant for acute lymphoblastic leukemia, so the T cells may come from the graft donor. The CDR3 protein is CASSLGPGKGEETQYF. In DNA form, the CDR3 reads TGTGCCAGCAGCTTAGGTCCAGGGAAGGGAGAAGAGACCCAGTACTTC.